The 4 T cell receptor beta chains listed next were all sequenced from one sample in a study of T cells expressing NK-cell markers. TCRdb re-called the 5' RACE reads, yielding one record per CDR3 amino acid sequence without DNA. Across about 550,000 distinct CDR3 sequences, the top ten clones capture approximately 3.6% of the sample. The sequencing sample was made of blood T cells: a sorted CD56 or NKG2C T cell subset, CD4+ or CD8+ T cells, or bulk PBMC T cells (not recorded which). These receptors were collected from a man aged 18 to 30 in good health.

This chain links TRBV5-1 with TRBJ2-1; TCRdb gives TRBD2 as the D gene, but with no DNA this cannot be confirmed. The CDR3 is made up of 16 amino acids. Looked up from germline, CDR1 is SGHRS and CDR2 is YFSETQ. The CDR3 sequence: CASSERAGLSYNEQFF.

This sequence joins TRBV2 and TRBJ2-1; TCRdb designates TRBD2, a call that cannot be tested without DNA. Germline CDR1 SNHLY, CDR2 FYNNEI. This CDR3 region has 16 residues. CDR3 loop: CASSEVGASGRSEQFF. The full variable domain, rest sourced from reference TRBV2 and TRBJ2-1, is EPEVTQTPSHQVTQMGQEVILRCVPISNHLYFYWYRQILGQKVEFLVSFYNNEISEKSEIFDDQFSVERPDGSNFTLKIRSTKLEDSAMYFCASSEVGASGRSEQFFGPGTRLTVL.

The V and J genes are TRBV7-9 and TRBJ2-1; the TCRdb D gene call, TRBD1, has no DNA to confirm it. The CDR3 is 12 residues long. Germline V CDR1 and CDR2: SEHNR, FQNEAQ (reference sequence). CDR3: CASSFPGREQFF.

V gene TRBV15 combines with J gene TRBJ2-5; TCRdb's assignment of TRBD1 cannot be checked, as there is no DNA. The V gene's germline CDR1 is LNHNV and CDR2 YYDKDF (reference sequence). The CDR3 runs to 11 residues. Here the CDR3 reads CATRDLETQYF.